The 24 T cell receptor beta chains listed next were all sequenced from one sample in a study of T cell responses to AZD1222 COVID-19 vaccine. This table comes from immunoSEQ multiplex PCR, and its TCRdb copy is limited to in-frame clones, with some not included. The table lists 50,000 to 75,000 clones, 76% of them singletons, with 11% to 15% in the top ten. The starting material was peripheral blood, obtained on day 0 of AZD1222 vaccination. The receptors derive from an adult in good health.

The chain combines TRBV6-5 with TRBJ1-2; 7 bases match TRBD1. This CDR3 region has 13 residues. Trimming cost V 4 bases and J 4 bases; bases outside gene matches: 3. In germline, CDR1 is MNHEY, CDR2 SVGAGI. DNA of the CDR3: TGTGCCAGCAGTTGGGGACAGAGCTATGGCTACACCTTC. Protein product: CASSWGQSYGYTF.

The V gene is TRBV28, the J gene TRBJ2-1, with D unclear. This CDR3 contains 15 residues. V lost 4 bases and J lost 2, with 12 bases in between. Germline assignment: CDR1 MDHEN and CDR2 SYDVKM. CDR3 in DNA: TGTGCCAGCAGTTCCCCCCGGGTAACCTACAATGAGCAGTTCTTC. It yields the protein CASSSPRVTYNEQFF.

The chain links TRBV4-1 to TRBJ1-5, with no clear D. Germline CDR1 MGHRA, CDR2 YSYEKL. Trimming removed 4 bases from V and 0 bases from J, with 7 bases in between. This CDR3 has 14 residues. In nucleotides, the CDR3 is TGCGCCAGCAGCCCTCAGAATAGCAATCAGCCCCAGCATTTT. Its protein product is CASSPQNSNQPQHF.

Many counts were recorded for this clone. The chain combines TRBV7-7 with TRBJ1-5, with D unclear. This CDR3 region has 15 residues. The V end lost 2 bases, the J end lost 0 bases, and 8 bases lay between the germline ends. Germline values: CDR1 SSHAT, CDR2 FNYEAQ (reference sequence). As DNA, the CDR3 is TGTGCCAGCAGCTTACTGGGTGATAGCAATCAGCCCCAGCATTTT. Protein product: CASSLLGDSNQPQHF.

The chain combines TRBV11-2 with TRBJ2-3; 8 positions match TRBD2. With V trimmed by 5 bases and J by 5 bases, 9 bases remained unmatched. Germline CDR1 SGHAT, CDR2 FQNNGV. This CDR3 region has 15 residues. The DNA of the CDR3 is TGTGCCAGCAGCCCACCGGGACTAGGTCTAGATACGCAGTATTTT. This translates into CASSPPGLGLDTQYF.

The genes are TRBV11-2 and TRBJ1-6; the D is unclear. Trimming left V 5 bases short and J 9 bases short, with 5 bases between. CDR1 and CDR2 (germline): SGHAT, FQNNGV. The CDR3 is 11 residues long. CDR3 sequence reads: CASSRLSPLHF. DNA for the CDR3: TGTGCCAGCAGCCGGCTTTCACCCCTCCACTTT. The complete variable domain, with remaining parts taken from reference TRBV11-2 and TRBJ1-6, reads EAGVAQSPRYKIIEKRQSVAFWCNPISGHATLYWYQQILGQGPKLLIQFQNNGVVDDSQLPKDRFSAERLKGVDSTLKIQPAKLEDSAVYLCASSRLSPLHFGNGTRLTVT.

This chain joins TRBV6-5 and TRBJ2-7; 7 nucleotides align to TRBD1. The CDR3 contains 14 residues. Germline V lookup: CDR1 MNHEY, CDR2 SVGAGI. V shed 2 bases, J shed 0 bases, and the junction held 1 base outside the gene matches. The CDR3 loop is CASSYAGGSYEQYF. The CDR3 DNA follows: TGTGCCAGCAGTTACGCAGGGGGCTCCTACGAGCAGTACTTC.

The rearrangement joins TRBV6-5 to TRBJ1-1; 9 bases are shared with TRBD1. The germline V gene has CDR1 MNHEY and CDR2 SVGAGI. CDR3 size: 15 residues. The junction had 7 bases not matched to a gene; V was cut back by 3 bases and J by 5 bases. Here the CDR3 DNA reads TGTGCCAGCAGTTATTTACAGGGGGCAGGGACTGAAGCTTTCTTT. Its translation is CASSYLQGAGTEAFF.

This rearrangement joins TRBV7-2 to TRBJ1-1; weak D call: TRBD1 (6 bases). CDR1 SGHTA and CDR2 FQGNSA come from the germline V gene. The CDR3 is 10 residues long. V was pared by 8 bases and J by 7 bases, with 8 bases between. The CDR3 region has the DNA TGTGCCAGCGGACAGCTTGAAGCTTTCTTT. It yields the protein CASGQLEAFF.

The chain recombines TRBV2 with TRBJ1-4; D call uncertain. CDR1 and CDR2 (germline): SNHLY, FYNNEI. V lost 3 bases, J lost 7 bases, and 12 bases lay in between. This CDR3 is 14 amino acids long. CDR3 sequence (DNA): TGTGCCAGCAGTGATTACTCAATGGGTGAAAAACTGTTTTTT. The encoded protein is CASSDYSMGEKLFF.

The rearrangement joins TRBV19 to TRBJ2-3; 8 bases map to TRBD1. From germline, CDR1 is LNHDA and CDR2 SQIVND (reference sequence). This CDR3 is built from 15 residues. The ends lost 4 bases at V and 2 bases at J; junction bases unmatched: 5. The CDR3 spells CASSTGGTLTDTQYF. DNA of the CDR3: TGTGCCAGTAGTACAGGGGGCACCCTCACAGATACGCAGTATTTT. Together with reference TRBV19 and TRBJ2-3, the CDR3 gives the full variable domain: DGGITQSPKYLFRKEGQNVTLSCEQNLNHDAMYWYRQDPGQGLRLIYYSQIVNDFQKGDIAEGYSVSREKKESFPLTVTSAQKNPTAFYLCASSTGGTLTDTQYFGPGTRLTVL.

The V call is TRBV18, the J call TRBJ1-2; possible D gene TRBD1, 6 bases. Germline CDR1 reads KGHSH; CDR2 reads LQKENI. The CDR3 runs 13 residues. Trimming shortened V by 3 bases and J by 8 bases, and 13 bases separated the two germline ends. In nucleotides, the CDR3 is TGTGCCAGCTCACCGGGGGACAAAGGAGGCTACACCTTC. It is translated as CASSPGDKGGYTF.

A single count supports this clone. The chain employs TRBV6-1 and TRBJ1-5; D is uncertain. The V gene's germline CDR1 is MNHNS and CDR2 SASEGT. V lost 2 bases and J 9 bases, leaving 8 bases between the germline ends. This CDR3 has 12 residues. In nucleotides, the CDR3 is TGTGCCAGCAGTGAATATAGGTGGCCCCAGCATTTT. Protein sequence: CASSEYRWPQHF.

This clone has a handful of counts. The CDR3 reads CASSLPGSYNEQFF. The CDR3 DNA is TGCGCCAGCAGCTTACCGGGATCCTACAATGAGCAGTTCTTC. The genes are TRBV5-1 and TRBJ2-1; TRBD2 might be the D (5 bases). Looked up from germline, CDR1 is SGHRS and CDR2 is YFSETQ. V dropped 2 bases and J dropped 1 base, with 7 bases sitting between them. There are 14 residues in the CDR3.

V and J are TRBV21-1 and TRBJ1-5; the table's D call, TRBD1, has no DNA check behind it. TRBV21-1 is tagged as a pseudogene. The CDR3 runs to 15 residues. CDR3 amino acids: CASSDDRAKAQPQHF. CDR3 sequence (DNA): TGTGCCAGCAGCGACGACAGGGCGAAGGCTCAGCCCCAGCATTTT.

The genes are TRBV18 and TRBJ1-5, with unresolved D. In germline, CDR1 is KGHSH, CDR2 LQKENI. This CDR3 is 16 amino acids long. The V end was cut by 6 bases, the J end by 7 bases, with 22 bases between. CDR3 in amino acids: CASSQLGRELRQPQHF. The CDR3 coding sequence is TGTGCCAGCTCCCAGCTCGGGCGAGAACTTCGGCAGCCCCAGCATTTT. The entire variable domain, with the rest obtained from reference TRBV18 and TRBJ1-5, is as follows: NAGVMQNPRHLVRRRGQEARLRCSPMKGHSHVYWYRQLPEEGLKFMVYLQKENIIDESGMPKERFSAEFPKEGPSILRIQQVVRGDSAAYFCASSQLGRELRQPQHFGDGTRLSIL.

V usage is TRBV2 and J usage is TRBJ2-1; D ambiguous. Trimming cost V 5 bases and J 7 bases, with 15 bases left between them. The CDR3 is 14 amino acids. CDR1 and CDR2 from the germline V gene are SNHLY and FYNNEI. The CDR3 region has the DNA TGTGCCAGCAGTACGGGCAGAACAATGAATGAGCAGTTCTTC. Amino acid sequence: CASSTGRTMNEQFF.

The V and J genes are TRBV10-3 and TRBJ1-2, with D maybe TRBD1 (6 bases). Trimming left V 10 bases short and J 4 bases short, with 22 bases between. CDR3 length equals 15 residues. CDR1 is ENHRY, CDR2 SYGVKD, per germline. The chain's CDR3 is CATAAPQGSGYGYTF. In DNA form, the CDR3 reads TGTGCCACAGCGGCTCCTCAGGGGTCGGGCTATGGCTACACCTTC.

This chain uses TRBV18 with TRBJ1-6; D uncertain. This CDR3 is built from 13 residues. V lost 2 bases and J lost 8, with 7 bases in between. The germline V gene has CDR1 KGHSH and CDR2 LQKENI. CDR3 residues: CASSPAGDSPLHF. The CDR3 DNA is TGTGCCAGCTCACCAGCGGGAGATTCACCCCTCCACTTT.

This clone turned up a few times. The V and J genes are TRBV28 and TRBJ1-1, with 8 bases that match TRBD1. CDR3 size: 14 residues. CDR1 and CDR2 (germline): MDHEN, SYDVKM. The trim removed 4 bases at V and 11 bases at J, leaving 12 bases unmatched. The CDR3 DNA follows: TGTGCCAGCAGTTCTCGGACAGGGATCGCAATGGCTTTCTTT. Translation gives CASSSRTGIAMAFF. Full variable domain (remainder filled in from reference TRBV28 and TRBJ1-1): DVKVTQSSRYLVKRTGEKVFLECVQDMDHENMFWYRQDPGLGLRLIYFSYDVKMKEKGDIPEGYSVSREKKERFSLILESASTNQTSMYLCASSSRTGIAMAFFGQGTRLTVV.

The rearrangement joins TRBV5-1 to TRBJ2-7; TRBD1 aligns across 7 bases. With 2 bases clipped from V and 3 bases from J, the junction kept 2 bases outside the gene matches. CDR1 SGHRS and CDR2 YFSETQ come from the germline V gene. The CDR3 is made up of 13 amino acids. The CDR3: CASSFRTGYEQYF. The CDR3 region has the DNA TGCGCCAGCAGCTTTAGGACAGGCTACGAGCAGTACTTC.

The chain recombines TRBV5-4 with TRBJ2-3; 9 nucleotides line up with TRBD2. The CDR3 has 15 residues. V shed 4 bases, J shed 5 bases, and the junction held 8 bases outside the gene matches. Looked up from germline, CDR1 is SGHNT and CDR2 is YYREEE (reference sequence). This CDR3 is CASSPAGGIRDTQYF. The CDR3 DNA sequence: TGTGCCAGCAGCCCCGCGGGGGGGATAAGAGATACGCAGTATTTT. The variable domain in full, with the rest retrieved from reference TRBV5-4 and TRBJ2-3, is ETGVTQSPTHLIKTRGQQVTLRCSSQSGHNTVSWYQQALGQGPQFIFQYYREEENGRGNFPPRFSGLQFPNYSSELNVNALELDDSALYLCASSPAGGIRDTQYFGPGTRLTVL.

The CDR3 is CASSLEAARYTF. The CDR3 DNA reads as TGTGCCAGCAGCTTGGAGGCAGCACGCTACACCTTC. This chain uses TRBV5-8 with TRBJ1-2; D uncertain. Per the germline V gene, CDR1 is SGHTS and CDR2 is YDEGEE. V was pared by 0 bases and J by 9 bases, with 9 bases between. There are 12 residues in the CDR3.

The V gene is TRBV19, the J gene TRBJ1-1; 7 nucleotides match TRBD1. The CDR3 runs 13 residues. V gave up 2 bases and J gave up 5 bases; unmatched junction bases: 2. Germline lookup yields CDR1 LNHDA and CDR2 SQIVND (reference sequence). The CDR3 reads CASSIKTGTEAFF. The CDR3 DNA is TGTGCCAGTAGTATAAAGACAGGGACTGAAGCTTTCTTT.